The 28 T cell receptor beta chains presented below share a single source sample, sequenced in a study of molecular identifiers for immune sequencing clone quantification. TCRdb itself ran the PCR reads through MiXCR, one entry per CDR3 protein. The sample lists around 480,000 distinct CDR3 sequences, around a fifth occurring once. The specimen was naive CD8+ T cells from blood, with Jurkat cell RNA spiked in. This sample's subset: FACS-sorted CD8+CD4-CCR7+CD45RA+ naive T cells. The source of these receptors is a human donor in good health. Some libraries in this study had Jurkat cell RNA spiked in.

Note on this clonotype: A much larger clone lies one base from this, so it may be a read error. This chain connects TRBV4-1 to TRBJ1-1; 8 bases map to TRBD1. Germline assignment: CDR1 MGHRA and CDR2 YSYEKL. The CDR3 consists of 15 residues. The CDR3 loop reads CASSHKTTGVTEALF. The CDR3 coding sequence is TGCGCCAGCAGCCATAAGACGACAGGGGTCACTGAAGCTCTCTTT.

To note about this clonotype: A much larger clone sits a single nucleotide away, making a read error possible. V and J are TRBV5-3 and TRBJ2-7, with D perhaps TRBD2 (6 bases). TRBV5-3 is sorted into the ORF group, with uncertain function. The CDR3 is 14 residues long. This CDR3 reads CASSSGGATGEQYF. DNA of the CDR3: TGTGCCAGCAGCTCTGGAGGGGCCACAGGCGAGCAGTACTTC.

The rearrangement links TRBV19 to TRBJ2-7; D call uncertain. The germline V gene encodes CDR1 LNHDA and CDR2 SQIVND (reference sequence). Trimming took off 4 bases at V and 0 bases at J, with 7 bases between the two ends. CDR3 size: 13 residues. CDR3 DNA: TGTGCCAGTAGTAGTGAGCTCTCCTACGAGCAGTACTTC. Residues: CASSSELSYEQYF.

This clonotype was counted ten times or more. The chain carries TRBV4-3 and TRBJ2-7; TRBD2 matches 12 bases. V lost 0 bases, J lost 5 bases, and 5 bases stayed unmatched. In germline, CDR1 is LGHNA, CDR2 YSLEER. This CDR3 region has 16 residues. This CDR3 reads CASSQDMTSGGHEQYF. Written as DNA, the CDR3 is TGCGCCAGCAGCCAAGATATGACTAGCGGGGGCCACGAGCAGTACTTC.

The sample holds one count of this clonotype. A clone one base away is much larger, so this may be a read error. The chain uses TRBV6-5 and TRBJ1-5; TRBD1 matches at 9 bases. Germline assignment: CDR1 MNHEY and CDR2 SVGAGI. CDR3 length: 15 amino acids. The CDR3 protein is CACRRTGGSNQPQHF. The CDR3 DNA sequence: TGTGCCTGCAGGCGAACAGGGGGCAGCAATCAGCCCCAGCATTTT.

This clonotype came up once. This CDR3 is missing its conserved last phenylalanine or tryptophan, likely due to a read error. The CDR3 DNA follows: TGCAGTGCTCATGTGCAGGGAGGGGACGCTGAAGCTTTCTCT. This encodes CSAHVQGGDAEAFS. The chain joins TRBV20-1 to TRBJ1-1, with D possibly being TRBD1 (5 bases). V was clipped by 5 bases and J by 6 bases, with 19 bases between them. The CDR3 totals 14 residues. The germline CDR1 and CDR2 sequences are DFQATT and SNEGSKA (reference sequence).

The rearrangement links TRBV29-1 to TRBJ2-7; 9 bases match TRBD1. With 7 bases clipped from V and 0 bases from J, the junction kept 7 bases outside the gene matches. Germline CDR1 and CDR2: SQVTM and ANQGSEA. There are 14 residues in the CDR3. As DNA, the CDR3 is TGCAGCGGTACGGGACAGGGAAGCTCCTACGAGCAGTACTTC. It encodes CSGTGQGSSYEQYF.

This clonotype was detected only once. V usage is TRBV5-5 and J usage is TRBJ2-3; 10 bases fit TRBD2. The CDR3 runs 18 residues. After removal of 1 base from V and 3 bases from J, the junction contained 11 bases not matched to a gene. CDR1 is SGHKS and CDR2 is YYEKEE in the germline V gene (reference sequence). The CDR3 region is CASSLPLGVAGGTDTQYF. Written as DNA, the CDR3 is TGTGCCAGCAGCTTGCCCTTAGGGGTAGCGGGAGGTACAGATACGCAGTATTTT.

The chain combines TRBV20-1 with TRBJ2-1; the D gene is possibly TRBD1 (6 bases). The V and J ends lost 5 bases and 4 bases respectively, with 12 bases between them. Germline V gene data show CDR1 as DFQATT and CDR2 as SNEGSKA (reference sequence). The CDR3 runs 13 residues. The CDR3 spells CSARTVGYNEQFF. CDR3 nucleotide sequence: TGCAGTGCTCGGACAGTTGGTTACAATGAGCAGTTCTTC.

The J gene is TRBJ2-1, the V gene TRBV19, with TRBD2 matching over 7 bases. Germline values: CDR1 LNHDA, CDR2 SQIVND (reference sequence). The CDR3 extends over 15 amino acids. Trimming cost V 1 base and J 4 bases; bases outside gene matches: 4. CDR3 in DNA: TGTGCCAGTAGTATAGGCCCTAGCGGATACAATGAGCAGTTCTTC. It encodes CASSIGPSGYNEQFF. The complete variable domain, with remaining parts taken from reference TRBV19 and TRBJ2-1, reads DGGITQSPKYLFRKEGQNVTLSCEQNLNHDAMYWYRQDPGQGLRLIYYSQIVNDFQKGDIAEGYSVSREKKESFPLTVTSAQKNPTAFYLCASSIGPSGYNEQFFGPGTRLTVL.

Turning to this clonotype: A much larger clone is a single base away; this may be a read error. CDR3 bases: TGCAGTGCTGGAGGGTTCTCTGGGGCCAACGTCCTGACTTTC. Amino acids: CSAGGFSGANVLTF. V is TRBV20-1 and J is TRBJ2-6; possibly TRBD2 for D (6 bases). The V end lost 5 bases, the J end lost 0 bases, and 8 bases lay between the germline ends. Germline CDR1 and CDR2: DFQATT and SNEGSKA (reference sequence). The length of the CDR3 is 14 residues.

The table lists this clonotype with many counts. The V gene is TRBV4-3, the J gene TRBJ2-7, with a tentative D call TRBD2 (6 bases). The germline V and J ends were trimmed by 2 bases and 5 bases, with 19 bases remaining between them. Per the germline V gene, CDR1 is LGHNA and CDR2 is YSLEER. The CDR3 contains 16 residues. The CDR3 nucleotides read TGCGCCAGCAGCCAATCCTACCGGGACTCATGGGACGAGCAGTACTTC. It is translated as CASSQSYRDSWDEQYF.

In this sample, this clonotype turned up a few times. The junction differs from germline at one of its ends, possibly a read error. V gene TRBV7-9 combines with J gene TRBJ2-1; no clear D. The V gene's germline CDR1 is SEHNR and CDR2 FQNEAQ (reference sequence). The CDR3 is made up of 12 amino acids. The CDR3 here is CASSLGVDSWLF. The CDR3 region has the DNA TGTGCCAGCAGCTTAGGTGTCGACTCCTGGCTCTTC.

Remarks on this clonotype: Given the absence of the conserved phenylalanine or tryptophan at the CDR3 end, a read error is likely. The chain joins TRBV5-4 to TRBJ1-1; D is uncertain. V lost 7 bases and J lost 2, with 12 bases in between. CDR3 length: 13 amino acids. The germline V gene encodes CDR1 SGHNT and CDR2 YYREEE (reference sequence). CDR3 in DNA: TGTGCCAGCCACACGACTCCTAACACTGAAGCTTTCTCT. Protein sequence: CASHTTPNTEAFS.

This clonotype has a single count. Its ends do not fully match the called genes, so a read error is possible. The rearrangement uses TRBV12-3 or TRBV12-4 and TRBJ1-1; maybe TRBD1 (5 bases). The CDR3 is 14 residues long. CDR3 coding DNA: TGTGCCAGCAGTTTGGAGGGGATGAACACTGTAGCTTTCTTT. It is translated as CASSLEGMNTVAFF.

This clonotype appeared many times. The chain has TRBV12-3 or TRBV12-4 and TRBJ2-5; D may be TRBD2 (5 bases). With 3 bases removed from V and 5 bases from J, the gap between germline ends came to 19 bases. This CDR3 is built from 16 residues. The CDR3 sequence: CASSLGAAGHRETQYF. In DNA form, the CDR3 reads TGTGCCAGCAGTTTGGGAGCTGCGGGTCATCGGGAGACCCAGTACTTC.

This clonotype was picked up many times. The rearrangement links TRBV11-3 to TRBJ2-1, with D unclear. Germline V gives CDR1 SGHNT, CDR2 YENEEA. Trimming removed 4 bases at V and 5 bases at J, with 6 bases between. The CDR3 contains 12 residues. CDR3 sequence: CASSSAHNEQFF. The DNA of the CDR3 is TGTGCCAGCAGCTCAGCCCACAATGAGCAGTTCTTC.

This clonotype was counted ten times or more. This rearrangement joins TRBV7-9 to TRBJ2-5; 14 nucleotides align to TRBD2. The CDR3 consists of 16 residues. Germline-derived CDR1 and CDR2 are SEHNR and FQNEAQ (reference sequence). Trimming took 4 bases from V and 4 from J; bases not matched to a gene: 5. CDR3 amino acids: CASSSRLAGGPETQYF. As DNA, the CDR3 is TGTGCCAGCAGCTCCCGACTAGCGGGGGGGCCAGAGACCCAGTACTTC. The full variable domain, its missing parts supplied by reference TRBV7-9 and TRBJ2-5, is DTGVSQNPRHKITKRGQNVTFRCDPISEHNRLYWYRQTLGQGPEFLTYFQNEAQLEKSRLLSDRFSAERPKGSFSTLEIQRTEQGDSAMYLCASSSRLAGGPETQYFGPGTRLLVL.

This chain links TRBV7-9 with TRBJ2-2; 7 bases are shared with TRBD1. This CDR3 is 17 amino acids long. Germline CDR1 is SEHNR and CDR2 is FQNEAQ (reference sequence). With V trimmed by 5 bases and J by 1 base, 10 bases remained unmatched. The CDR3 here is CASSVSGTAVNTGELFF. Here the CDR3 DNA reads TGTGCCAGCAGCGTTTCCGGGACAGCGGTGAACACCGGGGAGCTGTTTTTT.

This clonotype showed up many times. CDR3 nucleotides: TGCGCCAGCAGCCAAGGGACAGGGATCGTCTCCTACGAGCAGTACTTC. Translation: CASSQGTGIVSYEQYF. This chain links TRBV4-3 with TRBJ2-7; 8 bases agree with TRBD1. This CDR3 contains 16 residues. After removal of 1 base from V and 0 bases from J, the junction contained 5 bases not matched to a gene. CDR1 and CDR2 (germline): LGHNA, YSLEER.

For this clonotype: A much more abundant neighbour one base away suggests this may be a read error. The chain is built from TRBV6-2 or TRBV6-3 and TRBJ2-5; 8 nucleotides align to TRBD2. The CDR3 contains 15 residues. Germline CDR1 and CDR2: MNHEY and SVGEGT. The chain's CDR3 is CASSYVGTRGFGQCF. CDR3 DNA: TGTGCCAGCAGTTACGTCGGGACTAGAGGGTTTGGCCAGTGCTTC.

The rearrangement links TRBV6-5 to TRBJ2-2; D uncertain. Germline lookup yields CDR1 MNHEY and CDR2 SVGAGI. V lost 8 bases and J 0 bases, leaving 7 bases between the germline ends. CDR3 length: 13 amino acids. The CDR3 region is CASYPTNTGELFF. The CDR3 DNA reads TGTGCCAGCTATCCCACGAACACCGGGGAGCTGTTTTTT.

This chain links TRBV9 with TRBJ1-1, with 7 bases lining up with TRBD1. This CDR3 has 15 amino acids. The V and J ends lost 9 bases and 1 base, in that order; junction bases with no gene match: 12. Germline V gives CDR1 SGDLS, CDR2 YYNGEE. This chain's CDR3 is CANCVKGQENTEAFF. CDR3 nucleotides: TGTGCCAACTGCGTAAAAGGACAGGAGAACACTGAAGCTTTCTTT.

Regarding this clonotype: A much larger clonotype is one base distant, so this may be a read error. This chain uses TRBV4-3 with TRBJ1-1; D might be TRBD1 (5 bases). Germline CDR1 reads LGHNA; CDR2 reads YSLEER. The CDR3 has 16 amino acids. The DNA of the CDR3 is TGCGCCAGCAGCCAAGAATTGCCAGGGATAAACACTGGAGCTTTCTTT. Translation: CASSQELPGINTGAFF.

For this clonotype: This could be a read error, since a much larger clone is one nucleotide away. This chain uses TRBV6-6 with TRBJ1-5, with 8 bases identical to TRBD1. The CDR3 contains 16 residues. Looked up from germline, CDR1 is MNHNY and CDR2 is SVGAGI (reference sequence). With V trimmed by 6 bases and J by 6 bases, 13 bases remained unmatched. The chain's CDR3 is CASSLEIGQGSQPQHF. Here the CDR3 DNA reads TGTGCCAGCAGCTTAGAGATCGGACAGGGTTCTCAGCCCCAGCATTTT.

This sequence joins TRBV4-3 and TRBJ2-1, with 12 bases that match TRBD2. There are 19 residues in the CDR3. Germline V gene data show CDR1 as LGHNA and CDR2 as YSLEER. V lost 0 bases and J lost 0; bases outside the gene matches: 6. The CDR3 loop reads CASSQDPQTSGSSYNEQFF. CDR3 nucleotides: TGCGCCAGCAGCCAAGATCCCCAGACTAGCGGGAGCTCCTACAATGAGCAGTTCTTC.

J is TRBJ2-2 and V is TRBV7-2, with TRBD1 as a possible D gene (6 bases). The CDR3 sequence is 17 residues long. Trimming removed 5 bases at V and 5 bases at J, with 21 bases between. The germline gives CDR1 SGHTA, CDR2 FQGNSA. Written as DNA, the CDR3 is TGTGCCAGCAGCCCCGAGACAGGCGCGTGGAGGACCGGGGAGCTGTTTTTT. This translates into CASSPETGAWRTGELFF.

The J gene is TRBJ2-5, the V gene TRBV27; 13 bases align to TRBD2. Germline lookup yields CDR1 MNHEY and CDR2 SMNVEV (reference sequence). V lost 2 bases, J lost 5 bases, and 5 bases stayed unmatched. This CDR3 region has 16 residues. The CDR3: CASSLGLAGAGETQYF. The CDR3 DNA sequence: TGTGCCAGCAGTTTAGGACTAGCGGGAGCCGGGGAGACCCAGTACTTC.